The clone carrying this TCR beta chain occurred a few times. Its antigen is undetermined. The entry originates in a study of blood T cells in healthy people across ages. For the second PCR, which ran for roughly 6 to 12 cycles, a sample-barcoded 5' primer and a J-beta primer mix were used. Each cDNA was tagged by a template-switch adaptor containing 12 random nucleotides. Each single sample gave us at least 2.5 million CDR3-containing paired-end reads. TCRdb analysed the 5' RACE reads with MiXCR anew, one entry per CDR3 protein. In the table there are 2 million or so distinct CDR3 sequences, around 48% of which are singletons. Broader study findings: Whereas aged donors had fewer naive CD4+ cells, long-lived donors had more of them and higher diversity.

The CDR3 has 15 amino acids. Germline lookup yields CDR1 SGHTA and CDR2 FQGTGA. V shed 3 bases and J 3 bases; nucleotides not matched to a gene: 5. Per sample, extraction of total RNA gave at least 6 micrograms in every case. This chain uses TRBV7-3 with TRBJ2-5; 9 nucleotides agree with TRBD2. What was sequenced was blood. The clonotype was recovered from a woman in her thirties or forties in good health. The chain's CDR3 is CASSLNSGGEETQYF. CDR3 coding DNA: TGTGCCAGCAGCTTGAATAGCGGGGGTGAAGAGACCCAGTACTTC.